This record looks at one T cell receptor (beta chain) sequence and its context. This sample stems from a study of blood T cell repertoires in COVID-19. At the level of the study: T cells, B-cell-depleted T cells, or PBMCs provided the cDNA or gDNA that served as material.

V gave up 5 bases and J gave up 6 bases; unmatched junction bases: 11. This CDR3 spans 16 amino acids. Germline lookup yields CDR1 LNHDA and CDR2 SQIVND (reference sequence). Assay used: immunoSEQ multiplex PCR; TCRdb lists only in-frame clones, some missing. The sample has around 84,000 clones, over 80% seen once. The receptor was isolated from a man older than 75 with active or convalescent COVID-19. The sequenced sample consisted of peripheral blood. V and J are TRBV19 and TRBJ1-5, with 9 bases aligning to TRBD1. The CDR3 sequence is CASSFDGQGLPQPQHF. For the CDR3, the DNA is TGTGCCAGTAGTTTTGACGGACAGGGGCTCCCTCAGCCCCAGCATTTT.